The sequence of this T cell receptor beta chain was determined in a study of PD-L1 blockade in urothelial cancer. Sequenced by immunoSEQ multiplex PCR; TCRdb stores in-frame clones only, minus some. The repertoire has approximately 40,000 clones, around nine tenths of them found once; the top ten carry roughly 24%. Time point indicated: peripheral blood 6 weeks after treatment start. The V gene's germline CDR1 is SNHLY and CDR2 FYNNEI. V lost 5 bases and J lost 7; bases outside the gene matches: 11. This CDR3 is built from 16 residues. This rearrangement joins TRBV2 to TRBJ2-1, with 10 bases identical to TRBD2. This clonotype was obtained from a man aged 55 to 69 with urothelial cancer. Sequences were derived from PBMCs, sampled around atezolizumab (anti-PD-L1) treatment. The CDR3 DNA sequence: TGTGCCAGCAGTCTTCGGGTAGCGGGGGGCTGGAATGAGCAGTTCTTC. As protein: CASSLRVAGGWNEQFF. Full variable domain (remainder filled in from reference TRBV2 and TRBJ2-1): EPEVTQTPSHQVTQMGQEVILRCVPISNHLYFYWYRQILGQKVEFLVSFYNNEISEKSEIFDDQFSVERPDGSNFTLKIRSTKLEDSAMYFCASSLRVAGGWNEQFFGPGTRLTVL.